The 24 T cell receptor beta chains presented below share a single source sample, sequenced in a study of beta chain features in type 1 diabetes. General observations from the study: When Type 1 diabetes patients were examined, their TCRB CDR3s proved moderately but significantly shorter in all four CD4+ subsets.

Antigens of these TCRs are unknown. Expressed TCRB transcripts got sequenced, as all isolated RNA was reverse transcribed. TCRdb keeps only in-frame clones here, not all; method: immunoSEQ multiplex PCR. In the table there are some 130,000 clones, around 9% of which are singletons. Sequencing was done on a sample of central memory CD4+ T cells from blood. These receptors were obtained from a man in his thirties or forties with type 1 diabetes.

The chain is built from TRBV27 and TRBJ1-6, with a tentative D call TRBD1 (5 bases). Per germline, CDR1 MNHEY and CDR2 SMNVEV (reference sequence). The CDR3 is 17 amino acids. The V and J ends lost 3 bases and 0 bases respectively, with 12 bases between them. The DNA for the CDR3 is TGTGCCAGCAGTTTCCGACAGATAGGCTCCTATAATTCACCCCTCCACTTT. It translates to CASSFRQIGSYNSPLHF.

This clone was seen a few times. The chain is built from TRBV28 and TRBJ1-2; maybe TRBD1 (6 bases). The CDR3 extends over 12 amino acids. Germline V gene lookup returns CDR1 MDHEN and CDR2 SYDVKM. Trimming removed 8 bases at V and 4 bases at J, with 11 bases between. The CDR3 protein is CASQDSFYGYTF. In DNA, the CDR3 is TGTGCCAGCCAGGACAGCTTCTATGGCTACACCTTC.

This clone occurred a few times. CDR3 loop: CASSSGIDQETQYF. CDR3 coding DNA: TGCGCCAGCAGCTCCGGGATTGACCAAGAGACCCAGTACTTC. This chain links TRBV5-1 with TRBJ2-5, with a weak D call TRBD2 (5 bases). The CDR3 consists of 14 residues. CDR1 is SGHRS and CDR2 is YFSETQ in the germline V gene. Trimming pared 3 bases from V and 0 bases from J, leaving 9 bases between.

This clone was detected only a few times. This rearrangement joins TRBV9 to TRBJ1-1; a weak D match, TRBD1 (5 bases). CDR3 length equals 14 residues. Trimming stripped 0 bases from V and 4 bases from J, with 10 bases between. Germline lookup yields CDR1 SGDLS and CDR2 YYNGEE. CDR3 DNA: TGTGCCAGCAGCGTAGCCGGGGGAATCACTGAAGCTTTCTTT. Amino acid sequence: CASSVAGGITEAFF.

This clone has only a few counts. This chain joins TRBV2 and TRBJ2-7; possibly TRBD2 for D (5 bases). CDR1 and CDR2 from the germline V gene are SNHLY and FYNNEI. This CDR3 is 14 amino acids long. V lost 1 base and J 3 bases, leaving 10 bases between the germline ends. Here the CDR3 reads CASSEERAGYEQYF. The CDR3 DNA reads TGTGCCAGCAGTGAAGAGAGGGCAGGCTACGAGCAGTACTTC.

The CDR3 region is CASSMGQGQETQYF. The CDR3 nucleotides read TGTGCCAGCAGCATGGGACAGGGGCAAGAGACCCAGTACTTC. The chain recombines TRBV5-6 with TRBJ2-5, with 10 bases aligning to TRBD1. With 4 bases clipped from V and 2 bases from J, the junction kept 2 bases outside the gene matches. There are 14 residues in the CDR3. Germline V gives CDR1 SGHDT, CDR2 YYEEEE.

The chain joins TRBV5-4 to TRBJ2-1, with a tentative D call TRBD2 (6 bases). The CDR3 is 14 amino acids. Germline V gene data show CDR1 as SGHNT and CDR2 as YYREEE (reference sequence). V was clipped by 2 bases and J by 9 bases, with 15 bases between them. The CDR3 here is CASSLAGGFGEQFF. CDR3 bases: TGTGCCAGCAGCTTAGCGGGCGGGTTCGGTGAGCAGTTCTTC.

The table lists this clone with a few counts. The chain links TRBV29-1 to TRBJ2-3; 14 nucleotides align to TRBD2. Germline V CDR1 and CDR2: SQVTM, ANQGSEA. J was trimmed by 8 bases and V by 7 bases; bases with no gene match: 8. The CDR3 has 14 residues. CDR3 DNA: TGCAGCGGGATGACTAGCGGGGGGGCAAGTACGCAGTATTTT. The encoded protein is CSGMTSGGASTQYF.

The chain employs TRBV7-3 and TRBJ1-2; D may be TRBD1 (6 bases). Germline V gives CDR1 SGHTA, CDR2 FQGTGA. The V end was cut by 0 bases, the J end by 8 bases, with 10 bases between. The CDR3 consists of 13 residues. The CDR3 nucleotides are TGTGCCAGCAGCTTAACGGCGGGGGGCGGCTACACCTTC. Protein sequence: CASSLTAGGGYTF.

This clone was seen more than once but under ten times. The germline gene is not matched at one end of the junction; a read error may be the cause. J is TRBJ2-5 and V is TRBV7-7, with D hard to call. The germline gives CDR1 SSHAT, CDR2 FNYEAQ (reference sequence). CDR3 length equals 12 residues. Written as DNA, the CDR3 is TGTGCTAGCAGCTCCGACCAAGAGACCCAGTACTTC. Translation gives CASSSDQETQYF.

There are a few counts of this clone. The chain recombines TRBV4-1 with TRBJ2-3, with 7 bases lining up with TRBD2. This CDR3 contains 15 residues. Germline V gene lookup returns CDR1 MGHRA and CDR2 YSYEKL. V lost 8 bases, J lost 2 bases, and 10 bases stayed unmatched. CDR3 amino acids: CASGWASGDTDTQYF. CDR3 in DNA: TGCGCCAGCGGCTGGGCTAGCGGTGACACAGATACGCAGTATTTT.

The chain employs TRBV14 and TRBJ2-6; maybe TRBD1 (5 bases). Trimming removed 1 base from V and 4 bases from J, with 5 bases in between. This CDR3 has 14 amino acids. Germline CDR1 and CDR2: SGHDN and FVKESK. The CDR3 DNA follows: TGTGCCAGCAGCCAAGGACAGGGGGCCAACGTCCTGACTTTC. As protein: CASSQGQGANVLTF. Full variable domain (rest looked up from reference TRBV14 and TRBJ2-6): EAGVTQFPSHSVIEKGQTVTLRCDPISGHDNLYWYRRVMGKEIKFLLHFVKESKQDESGMPNNRFLAERTGGTYSTLKVQPAELEDSGVYFCASSQGQGANVLTFGAGSRLTVL.

This clone was seen only a few times. The chain recombines TRBV5-1 with TRBJ1-2; D unclear. The CDR3 length is 14 residues. Trimming pared 4 bases from V and 8 bases from J, leaving 18 bases between. Germline V gene data show CDR1 as SGHRS and CDR2 as YFSETQ. The CDR3 DNA sequence: TGCGCCAGCAGCCACGACACGGGAGTTAACGGCTACACCTTC. It translates to CASSHDTGVNGYTF.

The chain is built from TRBV7-3 and TRBJ2-6; a weak D match, TRBD1 (7 bases). With 2 bases removed from V and 1 base from J, the gap between germline ends came to 9 bases. Germline V gene lookup returns CDR1 SGHTA and CDR2 FQGTGA. The length of the CDR3 is 16 residues. The CDR3 sequence is CASSLAGGSGANVLTF. In DNA form, the CDR3 reads TGTGCCAGCAGCTTAGCAGGGGGGTCTGGGGCCAACGTCCTGACTTTC.

This clone appeared a few times. This chain connects TRBV4-2 to TRBJ2-1; 8 bases map to TRBD2. The CDR3 is made up of 16 amino acids. The V segment lost 0 bases and the J segment 4 bases; nucleotides outside the gene matches: 5. From germline, CDR1 is LGHNA and CDR2 YNFKEQ. CDR3 in amino acids: CASSQEGRGDYNEQFF. DNA of the CDR3: TGTGCCAGCAGCCAAGAAGGGCGGGGGGATTACAATGAGCAGTTCTTC.

This clone was counted ten times or more. V is TRBV28 and J is TRBJ1-5; 7 nucleotides agree with TRBD1. Germline trimming cut 2 bases from V and 3 bases from J; bases unmatched to any gene: 1. CDR1 is MDHEN and CDR2 is SYDVKM in the germline V gene. The CDR3 covers 14 residues. This CDR3 reads CASSLQGDNQPQHF. CDR3 nucleotides: TGTGCCAGCAGTTTACAGGGGGACAATCAGCCCCAGCATTTT.

The rearrangement uses TRBV4-2 and TRBJ2-1; 11 positions match TRBD2. The length of the CDR3 is 16 residues. The J segment lost 9 bases and the V segment lost 0 bases, leaving 7 bases of the junction unmatched. Looked up from germline, CDR1 is LGHNA and CDR2 is YNFKEQ. In DNA, the CDR3 is TGTGCCAGCAGCCAAGACGTTAGCGGGGGGGCCCCTGAGCAGTTCTTC. The encoded protein is CASSQDVSGGAPEQFF.

V usage is TRBV5-4 and J usage is TRBJ2-7, with TRBD1 identical over 7 bases. With V trimmed by 2 bases and J by 0 bases, 5 bases remained unmatched. The CDR3 loop spans 15 amino acids. Germline assignment: CDR1 SGHNT and CDR2 YYREEE (reference sequence). The CDR3 protein is CASSFPGQSSYEQYF. The CDR3, as DNA: TGTGCCAGCAGCTTCCCGGGACAGAGCTCCTACGAGCAGTACTTC.

The table lists this clone with a few counts. This CDR3 reads CASSLDTGGYEKLFF. DNA for the CDR3: TGTGCCAGCAGCTTAGATACAGGGGGCTATGAAAAACTGTTTTTT. The V gene is TRBV7-9, the J gene TRBJ1-4, with 9 bases matching TRBD1. From germline, CDR1 is SEHNR and CDR2 FQNEAQ (reference sequence). J was trimmed by 6 bases and V by 1 base; bases with no gene match: 3. The CDR3 has 15 residues. Using reference TRBV7-9 and TRBJ1-4 for the parts outside the CDR3, the full variable domain is DTGVSQNPRHKITKRGQNVTFRCDPISEHNRLYWYRQTLGQGPEFLTYFQNEAQLEKSRLLSDRFSAERPKGSFSTLEIQRTEQGDSAMYLCASSLDTGGYEKLFFGSGTQLSVL.

This clone was seen only once. The chain combines TRBV6-5 with TRBJ2-5, with 7 bases fitting TRBD2. Germline trimming cut 6 bases from V and 5 bases from J; bases unmatched to any gene: 9. The CDR3 contains 14 residues. Germline CDR1 is MNHEY and CDR2 is SVGAGI. The CDR3: CASRETGGWETQYF. CDR3 nucleotide sequence: TGTGCCAGCAGGGAAACCGGGGGGTGGGAGACCCAGTACTTC.

The rearrangement uses TRBV2 and TRBJ2-5; TRBD2 matches 9 bases. This CDR3 contains 14 residues. The V gene end was trimmed by 6 bases and the J gene end by 5 bases; junction bases not matched to a gene: 7. Germline CDR1 and CDR2: SNHLY and FYNNEI. CDR3 in amino acids: CASSPGRGGETQYF. DNA for the CDR3: TGTGCCAGCAGCCCCGGGCGGGGGGGCGAGACCCAGTACTTC.

This chain connects TRBV4-2 to TRBJ1-4; D is unresolved. The V end was cut by 0 bases, the J end by 4 bases, with 9 bases between. The CDR3 consists of 15 residues. Germline-derived CDR1 and CDR2 are LGHNA and YNFKEQ. CDR3 in DNA: TGTGCCAGCAGCCAAGATCGGCAGGTTAATGAAAAACTGTTTTTT. The encoded protein is CASSQDRQVNEKLFF.

This clone was counted many times. The chain has TRBV5-8 and TRBJ2-1, with TRBD1 identical over 10 bases. The germline V gene encodes CDR1 SGHTS and CDR2 YDEGEE. The CDR3 has 15 amino acids. V shed 4 bases, J shed 6 bases, and the junction held 7 bases outside the gene matches. The CDR3 coding sequence is TGTGCCAGCAGCATGGGACAGGGGAATTCCAATGAGCAGTTCTTC. Residues: CASSMGQGNSNEQFF. The variable domain in full, completed from reference TRBV5-8 and TRBJ2-1, reads EAGVTQSPTHLIKTRGQQATLRCSPISGHTSVYWYQQALGLGLQFLLWYDEGEERNRGNFPPRFSGRQFPNYSSELNVNALELEDSALYLCASSMGQGNSNEQFFGPGTRLTVL.

This clone was detected a few times. The chain joins TRBV5-4 to TRBJ1-4; D perhaps matches TRBD1 (6 bases). The CDR3 is 14 residues long. Trimming took off 0 bases at V and 8 bases at J, with 11 bases between the two ends. Germline lookup yields CDR1 SGHNT and CDR2 YYREEE (reference sequence). DNA of the CDR3: TGTGCCAGCAGCTTGGCTCAGGGGCTCGAAAAACTGTTTTTT. Its protein product is CASSLAQGLEKLFF.